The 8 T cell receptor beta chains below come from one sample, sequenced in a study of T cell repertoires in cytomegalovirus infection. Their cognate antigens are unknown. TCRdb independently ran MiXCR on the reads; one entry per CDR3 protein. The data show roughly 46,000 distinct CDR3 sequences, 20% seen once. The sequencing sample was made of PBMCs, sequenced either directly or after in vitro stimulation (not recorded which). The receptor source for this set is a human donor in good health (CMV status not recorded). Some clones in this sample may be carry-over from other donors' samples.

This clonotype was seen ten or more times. DNA for the CDR3: TGTGCCAGCAGTCCCGGGACTAACTCCTACAATGAGCAGTTCTTC. It encodes CASSPGTNSYNEQFF. This chain uses TRBV7-6 with TRBJ2-1; 7 positions match TRBD2. This CDR3 has 15 amino acids. V shed 6 bases, J shed 0 bases, and the junction held 5 bases outside the gene matches. Looked up from germline, CDR1 is SGHVS and CDR2 is FNYEAQ.

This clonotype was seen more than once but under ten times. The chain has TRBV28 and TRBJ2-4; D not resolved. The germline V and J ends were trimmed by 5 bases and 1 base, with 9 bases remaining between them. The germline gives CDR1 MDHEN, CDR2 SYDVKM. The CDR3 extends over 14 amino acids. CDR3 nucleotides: TGTGCCAGCAGTCCTCCTGGGGCCAAAAACATTCAGTACTTC. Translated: CASSPPGAKNIQYF.

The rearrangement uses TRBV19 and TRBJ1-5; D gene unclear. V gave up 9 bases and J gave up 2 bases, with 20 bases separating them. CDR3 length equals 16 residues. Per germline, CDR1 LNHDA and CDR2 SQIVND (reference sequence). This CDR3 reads CASTVQGPWGNQPQHF. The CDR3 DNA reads TGTGCCAGCACGGTCCAAGGACCATGGGGCAATCAGCCCCAGCATTTT.

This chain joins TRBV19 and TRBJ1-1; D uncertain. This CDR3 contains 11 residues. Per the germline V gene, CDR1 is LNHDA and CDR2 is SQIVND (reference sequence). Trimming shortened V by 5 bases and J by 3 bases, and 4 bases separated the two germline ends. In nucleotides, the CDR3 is TGTGCCAGTAGTCAGTACACTGAAGCTTTCTTT. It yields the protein CASSQYTEAFF.

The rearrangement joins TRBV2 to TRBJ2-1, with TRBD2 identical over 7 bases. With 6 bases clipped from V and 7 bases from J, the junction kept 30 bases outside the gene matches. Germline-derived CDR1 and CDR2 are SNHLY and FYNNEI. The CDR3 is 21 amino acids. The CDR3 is CASRAGVGEGLVLLGKNEQFF. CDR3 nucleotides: TGTGCCAGCAGGGCCGGCGTTGGGGAGGGCCTAGTTCTTCTTGGTAAGAATGAGCAGTTCTTC.

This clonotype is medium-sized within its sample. CDR3 in DNA: TGCGCCAGCAGCTTGTTGACATTTGGGGACACTGAAGCTTTCTTT. Protein product: CASSLLTFGDTEAFF. The V gene is TRBV5-1, the J gene TRBJ1-1; no clear D gene. V was shortened by 1 base and J by 3 bases, with 13 bases between the two germline ends. The CDR3 covers 15 residues. Germline CDR1 reads SGHRS; CDR2 reads YFSETQ.

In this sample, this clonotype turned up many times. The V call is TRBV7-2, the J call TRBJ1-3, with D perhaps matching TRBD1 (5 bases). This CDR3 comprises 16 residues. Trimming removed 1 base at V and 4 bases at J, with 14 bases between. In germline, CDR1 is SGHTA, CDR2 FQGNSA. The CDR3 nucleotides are TGTGCCAGCAGCTTAGTAGGGACGTCGGTCGGAAACACCATATATTTT. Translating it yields CASSLVGTSVGNTIYF.

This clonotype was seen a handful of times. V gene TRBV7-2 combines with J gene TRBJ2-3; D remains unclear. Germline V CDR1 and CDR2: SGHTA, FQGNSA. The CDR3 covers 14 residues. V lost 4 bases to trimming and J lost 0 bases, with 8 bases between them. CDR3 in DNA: TGTGCCAGCAGCTCCCCCGGGAGCACAGATACGCAGTATTTT. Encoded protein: CASSSPGSTDTQYF. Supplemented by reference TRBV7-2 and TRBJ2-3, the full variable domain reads GAGVSQSPSNKVTEKGKDVELRCDPISGHTALYWYRQSLGQGLEFLIYFQGNSAPDKSGLPSDRFSAERTGGSVSTLTIQRTQQEDSAVYLCASSSPGSTDTQYFGPGTRLTVL.